The rows below give T cell receptor beta chains drawn from one sample of a study of blood T cells in healthy people across ages. MiXCR, applied by TCRdb to the 5' RACE reads, yields one record per CDR3 protein. The sample yields 500,000 to 600,000 distinct CDR3 sequences, 27% seen once. Specimen: blood. All receptors come from a woman in her sixties or seventies in good health. CDR3s include the opening cysteine and the closing phenylalanine or tryptophan. A D gene is named only where the DNA matches it firmly. A row's size may be missing; if present it is once, few, many or a size class.

D gene	clone size	V gene	J gene	CDR3 DNA	CDR3 protein
.	few	TRBV9	TRBJ1-1	TGTGCCAGCAGTTATAATGCGAGGGGGGAAACTGAAGCTTTCTTT	CASSYNARGETEAFF
.	.	TRBV18	TRBJ2-7	TGTGCCAGCTCACCGGAACCGAAACCTTACGAGCAGTACTTC	CASSPEPKPYEQYF
.	few	TRBV12-3/TRBV12-4	TRBJ1-2	TGTGCCAGCAGCCGGACCAATGGCTACACCTTC	CASSRTNGYTF
.	few	TRBV12-3/TRBV12-4	TRBJ1-1	TGTGCCAGCAGATCACAGGGAGGCCTGACTGAAGCTTTCTTT	CASRSQGGLTEAFF
.	few	TRBV5-5	TRBJ2-3	TGTGCCAGCAGCTCACCAAGAGACCTATCCACAGATACGCAGTATTTT	CASSSPRDLSTDTQYF
.	.	TRBV5-1	TRBJ1-1	TGCGCCAGCAGTTATGCCGTGAACACTGAAGCTTTCTTT	CASSYAVNTEAFF
TRBD2	few	TRBV20-1	TRBJ2-5	TGCAGTATACGCCGGCCCGGGGGGACCCAAGAGACCCAGTACTTC	CSIRRPGGTQETQYF
TRBD1	.	TRBV3-1	TRBJ2-7	TGTGCCAGCAGCCCCACGGGACAGGGGGCGCAGGAGCAGTACTTC	CASSPTGQGAQEQYF
TRBD1	few	TRBV7-9	TRBJ1-2	TGTGCCAGCAGGCTCTCCTCAGGGGGAGGTAATGGCTACACCTTC	CASRLSSGGGNGYTF
.	few	TRBV6-1	TRBJ2-5	TGTGCCACCTCGACGGGTATTCAGACCCAGTACTTC	CATSTGIQTQYF
.	.	TRBV6-2/TRBV6-3	TRBJ2-1	TGTGCCAGCAGTTACCAGGAGTTCTCCTACAATGAGCAGTTCTTC	CASSYQEFSYNEQFF
.	.	TRBV29-1	TRBJ2-1	TGCAGCGTTGAGCTTAGGGTTTTAGAGCAGTTCTTC	CSVELRVLEQFF
.	.	TRBV20-1	TRBJ2-5	TGCAGTGCTCCCATGGGGGGCCCTCAAGAGACCCAGTACTTC	CSAPMGGPQETQYF
.	few	TRBV7-8	TRBJ1-1	TGTGCCAGCAGCTGGACAGTTCTGATGAACACTGAGGCTTTCTTT	CASSWTVLMNTEAFF
TRBD2	.	TRBV5-1	TRBJ2-1	TGCGCCAGCACCCAATCAGCGGGGGTTTACAATGAGCAGTTCTTC	CASTQSAGVYNEQFF
TRBD1	.	TRBV25-1	TRBJ2-1	TGTGCCAGCAGTGGAAGGACAGGGAGAGCGGTGTATGAGCAGTTCTTC	CASSGRTGRAVYEQFF
.	few	TRBV7-9	TRBJ1-5	TGTGCCAGCAGCTTAGGTGCGGGGTCTCCCAATCAGCCCCAGCATTTT	CASSLGAGSPNQPQHF